This is a list of T cell receptor beta chains from one sample in a study of human T cells and chemical hapten exposure. TCRdb passed the RACE reads through MiXCR, listing each CDR3 protein once. The sample lists about 350,000 distinct CDR3 sequences, approximately 5.8% occurring once. The sample was whole blood, taken in connection with sensitization to the hapten diphenylcyclopropenone (DPC). All receptors come from a woman aged 18-30 years with alopecia areata. Some clones in this sample may be carry-over from other donors' samples. CDR3s include the opening cysteine and the closing phenylalanine or tryptophan. Clone size is shown for a subset of rows, as once, few, many or a class of expanded clone.

cdr3_aa,clone_size,j_call,cdr3_length,v_call
CASSPRRGSGGNEKLFF,many,TRBJ1-4,17,TRBV4-3
CASSSGQDFNYGYTF,few,TRBJ1-2,15,TRBV5-6
CASSLQTGDEQFF,many,TRBJ2-1,13,TRBV12-3/TRBV12-4
CASSLKGFYGYTF,.,TRBJ1-2,13,TRBV13
CASSKSPSAGGPVEQFF,.,TRBJ2-1,17,TRBV7-6
CASSGASGGLMNEQFF,many,TRBJ2-1,16,TRBV6-1
CSVGLAGRTDTQYF,few,TRBJ2-3,14,TRBV29-1
CASSPPRANTEAFF,many,TRBJ1-1,14,TRBV6-5
CASSLARQGYTDTQYF,few,TRBJ2-3,16,TRBV7-9
CASSPRQGVGRNEQFF,.,TRBJ2-1,16,TRBV7-3
CSARGTPAGGRYEQYF,.,TRBJ2-7,16,TRBV20-1
CASTKNVQDEAFF,.,TRBJ1-1,13,TRBV12-3/TRBV12-4
CASSQEQGGQPQHF,many,TRBJ1-5,14,TRBV4-3
CASSPTRGPGNEQFF,.,TRBJ2-1,15,TRBV18
CASGNPAQGTDTQYF,.,TRBJ2-3,15,TRBV12-5
CASTMLQGPYNEQFF,few,TRBJ2-1,15,TRBV2
CATRNWEGIGYTF,few,TRBJ1-2,13,TRBV19
CASSLRRGSEQYF,many,TRBJ2-3,13,TRBV7-3
CATSGRGITRSPLHF,many,TRBJ1-6,15,TRBV6-6
CAISGFPGQGAGTEAFF,few,TRBJ1-1,17,TRBV10-3
CASRTSGSYEQYF,.,TRBJ2-7,13,TRBV6-6
CASSRQGMNTGELFF,few,TRBJ2-2,15,TRBV7-7
CARSRSFAGGGNNTDTQYF,few,TRBJ2-3,19,TRBV6-1
CASSFGSGGYTF,many,TRBJ1-2,12,TRBV6-2/TRBV6-3
CASSSNSEQYF,.,TRBJ2-7,11,TRBV5-1
CATSDPGGAETQYF,few,TRBJ2-5,14,TRBV24-1
CASSADDRDWKDGYTF,many,TRBJ1-2,16,TRBV9
CASSQDRNTQYF,many,TRBJ2-3,12,TRBV3-1
CASSYGTGVSGNTIYF,few,TRBJ1-3,16,TRBV6-5
CSVPRGGYEKLFF,many,TRBJ1-4,13,TRBV20-1
CASSVGHNQPQHF,.,TRBJ1-5,13,TRBV9
CASGVTGGSTDTQYF,many,TRBJ2-3,15,TRBV12-3/TRBV12-4
CATGTGGPAYEQYF,.,TRBJ2-7,14,TRBV15
CASRDRASNEKLFF,few,TRBJ1-4,14,TRBV6-5
CSARPGSTAGEQYF,.,TRBJ2-7,14,TRBV20-1
CAIRGGEGAPLHF,many,TRBJ1-6,13,TRBV10-3
CASSLALYGSTDTQYF,many,TRBJ2-3,16,TRBV7-9
CASSPSPGQVGGNQPQHF,.,TRBJ1-5,18,TRBV7-8
CASSSSPGTGSGTEAFF,.,TRBJ1-1,17,TRBV7-9
CASSPWSSGETQYF,.,TRBJ2-5,14,TRBV7-9
CASGESTDTQYF,few,TRBJ2-3,12,TRBV5-1
CASSLRGRSEQYF,.,TRBJ2-7,13,TRBV12-3/TRBV12-4
CASSPRNGGSDGEQFF,.,TRBJ2-1,16,TRBV7-9
CSSSFLAGGTDTQYF,.,TRBJ2-3,15,TRBV7-2
CASSLVPSEQYF,.,TRBJ2-7,12,TRBV5-5
CASRGGTRSWANVLTF,many,TRBJ2-6,16,TRBV5-6
CASSLLQGQGTEAFF,few,TRBJ1-1,15,TRBV7-3
CASSVATGGGGTQYF,many,TRBJ2-3,15,TRBV9
CASSYKASPNYGYTF,.,TRBJ1-2,15,TRBV6-6
CASSQFPLAGVTSTDTQYF,few,TRBJ2-3,19,TRBV4-1
CASSQDALNTEAFF,many,TRBJ1-1,14,TRBV4-3
CSVVPVKGNYGYTF,few,TRBJ1-2,14,TRBV29-1
CAMGNTDTQYF,few,TRBJ2-3,11,TRBV12-3/TRBV12-4